The rows below give T cell receptor beta chains drawn from one sample of a study of blood T cell repertoires in COVID-19. Repertoires were generated with immunoSEQ multiplex PCR, while TCRdb's copy carries only in-frame clones and drops some. The repertoire consists of fewer than 250,000 clones, with about 90% occurring once and the leading ten covering roughly 2.5%. The sample consisted of peripheral blood. The receptors were gathered from an older woman with acute or convalescent COVID-19. Each CDR3 is given without its conserved first and last residue. Rows give clone size only sometimes, using once, few, many, or a class for an expanded clone.

CDR3aa,v_gene,abundance,len
ASSPRTANTGELF,TRBV2,NA,13
ASGGFKGGSYEQY,TRBV28,NA,13
ASSIVGGLAGSRQY,TRBV7-9,NA,14
ASSGSGSGSYNEQF,TRBV10-1,NA,14
ASSPNLGLAGNEQF,TRBV18,NA,14
ASSRATGSGSGNTIY,TRBV19,NA,15
ARSLRPARDTQY,TRBV5-4,NA,12
ASSVEPGGAGNTIY,TRBV9,NA,14
ASSPPGGGARTGELF,TRBV14,NA,15
ASSQGGTSGGRETQY,TRBV3-1/TRBV3-2,NA,15
ASSPPRAATDTQY,TRBV2,NA,13
ASSFGRGYNEQF,TRBV27,NA,12
ASSGTGISNQPQH,TRBV2,NA,13
ASSTLRKLF,TRBV19,NA,9
SVSQGNTEAF,TRBV29-1,NA,10
ASSQAGGQGSGGYGYT,TRBV4-2,NA,16
SAGGRYEQY,TRBV20-1,NA,9
ASSRTASYGYT,TRBV6-2/TRBV6-3,NA,11
ASSFYSGANVLT,TRBV5-4,NA,12
AIRRGPTSEAF,TRBV6-5,NA,11
ASSDVIYSNQPQH,TRBV2,NA,13
ASSQRRDWMYNEQF,TRBV3-1/TRBV3-2,NA,14
ASSPAGDQPQH,TRBV7-3,few,11
ASSHRERGVTEAF,TRBV19,NA,13
ASNSRDTEAF,TRBV7-9,NA,10
ATSDPRGPGNTIY,TRBV24-1,NA,13
ASSLGAGPGETQY,TRBV11-3,NA,13
ASSTSGGSGNSPLH,TRBV4-1,NA,14
ASSTTGQETQY,TRBV11-3,NA,11
AWSDFSDFNEQY,TRBV30,NA,12
ATSSHSGGSGEQF,TRBV19,NA,13
ASSLTGDPGQPQH,TRBV5-1,NA,13
ASSFLTSGFPGELF,TRBV7-2,NA,14
ASSPEQGAQPQH,TRBV18,NA,12
ASSPTGGASYGYT,TRBV28,NA,13
ASSAGIQYYNEQF,TRBV14,once,13
ASSSSRLRETQY,TRBV6-6,NA,12
ASGFAGVYNEQF,TRBV3-1/TRBV3-2,NA,12
ASSLILGGLSSPLH,TRBV27,many,14
ASSRPGQRSGNTIY,TRBV5-4,NA,14
ASSTRQGNTEAF,TRBV2,NA,12
ATSRDRRGRGDEQF,TRBV15,few,14
ASSQPDRVNGYT,TRBV4-1,NA,12
ASSSQSRGDYEQY,TRBV7-9,medium-sized,13
ASSQDFRQGWRAEAF,TRBV3-1/TRBV3-2,NA,15
ASSTIGGQPQH,TRBV28,NA,11
ASSPPKGQGSYEQY,TRBV9,NA,14
ASGLWGGGEKLF,TRBV5-8,NA,12
ASSLYGQGRTDTQY,TRBV6-6,NA,14
ASSELGYEQY,TRBV6-1,NA,10
ASSLRTGFGGGNQPQH,TRBV19,NA,16
ATSEGAPGSEQY,TRBV19,few,12
ASSLQGLGSPLH,TRBV28,NA,12
ASSLVQSNEQF,TRBV12-3/TRBV12-4,NA,11
ASSLGGFWREQY,TRBV5-4,NA,12